What follows are 27 T cell receptor beta chains derived from one specimen sequenced in a study of identical twins. TCRdb called the 5' RACE reads again in MiXCR, with one record for every CDR3 protein. The sample holds under 900,000 distinct CDR3 sequences, 12% seen once. These records were also assigned to another study, of yellow fever vaccine responses in identical twins.

What was sequenced was PBMCs. The receptors come from a woman under 30 in good health.

This clonotype was detected only a few times. The chain recombines TRBV15 with TRBJ2-1; TRBD2 matches 9 bases. The V and J ends lost 1 base and 6 bases, in that order; junction bases with no gene match: 10. CDR1 LNHNV and CDR2 YYDKDF come from the germline V gene (reference sequence). The CDR3 loop spans 17 amino acids. The CDR3 region is CATSRGGGGAGGNEQFF. CDR3 DNA: TGTGCCACCAGCAGAGGAGGCGGGGGGGCCGGAGGCAATGAGCAGTTCTTC. The full variable domain, rest sourced from reference TRBV15 and TRBJ2-1, is DAMVIQNPRYQVTQFGKPVTLSCSQTLNHNVMYWYQQKSSQAPKLLFHYYDKDFNNEADTPDNFQSRRPNTSFCFLDIRSPGLGDTAMYLCATSRGGGGAGGNEQFFGPGTRLTVL.

This clonotype was observed at least ten times. CDR3 nucleotides: TGTGCCAGCAGCCAAGCCCTAAGCTCCTACAATGAGCAGTTCTTC. Protein product: CASSQALSSYNEQFF. This chain uses TRBV3-1 with TRBJ2-1; no reliable D call. CDR1 and CDR2 from the germline V gene are LGHDT and YNNKEL (reference sequence). This CDR3 is 15 amino acids long. Trimming shortened V by 1 base and J by 0 bases, and 7 bases separated the two germline ends.

This clonotype was observed a handful of times. J is TRBJ1-1 and V is TRBV12-3 or TRBV12-4, with 8 bases that match TRBD1. This CDR3 region has 15 residues. J was trimmed by 0 bases and V by 6 bases; bases with no gene match: 6. CDR3 loop: CASRPGTGLNTEAFF. The DNA of the CDR3 is TGTGCCAGCAGACCCGGGACAGGATTGAACACTGAAGCTTTCTTT.

This clonotype came up a few times. The V gene is TRBV10-3, the J gene TRBJ2-7; TRBD1 matches 11 bases. CDR1 is ENHRY and CDR2 is SYGVKD in the germline V gene. V lost 8 bases, J lost 3 bases, and 6 bases stayed unmatched. The CDR3 has 14 amino acids. The DNA for the CDR3 is TGTGCCATCTCCGGGACAGGGGGGGTCTACGAGCAGTACGTC. It encodes CAISGTGGVYEQYV.

This clonotype has ten or more counts. The chain couples TRBV5-1 to TRBJ2-3, with D unclear. Germline V lookup: CDR1 SGHRS, CDR2 YFSETQ. The ends were cut back, 4 bases at V and 0 bases at J, with 12 bases in the middle. CDR3 length equals 15 residues. The CDR3 protein is CASSPTSFSTDTQYF. The CDR3 coding sequence is TGCGCCAGCAGCCCCACGAGTTTCAGCACAGATACGCAGTATTTT.

In this sample, this clonotype turned up a few times. V is TRBV12-3 or TRBV12-4 and J is TRBJ2-2, with a tentative D call TRBD1 (5 bases). V shed 5 bases and J shed 2 bases, with 15 bases lying between them. This CDR3 is built from 16 residues. DNA of the CDR3: TGTGCCAGCAGTCGATCGACAGCCTATAACACCGGGGAGCTGTTTTTT. Translating gives CASSRSTAYNTGELFF.

The V and J genes are TRBV10-2 and TRBJ2-3, with 9 bases identical to TRBD2. Germline V gives CDR1 WSHSY, CDR2 SAAADI. CDR3 size: 16 residues. Germline trimming cut 5 bases from V and 6 bases from J; bases unmatched to any gene: 12. In DNA, the CDR3 is TGCGCCAGCAGTCCCAAGGGGCGGGGGGGCTCGGATACGCAGTATTTT. Translating gives CASSPKGRGGSDTQYF.

In its sample, this clonotype was seen a few times. The gene calls are TRBV10-3 and TRBJ2-3, with 9 bases lining up with TRBD1. Germline values: CDR1 ENHRY, CDR2 SYGVKD. V was pared by 9 bases and J by 3 bases, with 10 bases of the junction left unmatched. This CDR3 comprises 15 residues. DNA for the CDR3: TGTGCCATAACTTCCGGGACAGGGAAGACAGATACGCAGTATTTT. Amino acids: CAITSGTGKTDTQYF.

V and J are TRBV29-1 and TRBJ1-1; D is perhaps TRBD1 (6 bases). The CDR3 is 13 amino acids. In germline, CDR1 is SQVTM, CDR2 ANQGSEA. Trimming left V 5 bases short and J 4 bases short, with 14 bases between. This CDR3 reads CSVHGGPATEAFF. The DNA of the CDR3 is TGCAGCGTTCATGGGGGCCCGGCCACTGAAGCTTTCTTT.

This clonotype has more than one count but fewer than ten. This chain uses TRBV27 with TRBJ2-1, with 11 bases matching TRBD2. The ends lost 2 bases at V and 10 bases at J; junction bases unmatched: 10. The CDR3 is 16 residues long. Germline CDR1 is MNHEY and CDR2 is SMNVEV (reference sequence). The CDR3 sequence is CASSLSSGGALGEQFF. CDR3 in DNA: TGTGCCAGCAGTTTAAGTAGCGGGGGGGCCTTAGGAGAGCAGTTCTTC.

This clonotype has just a few counts. The chain joins TRBV4-1 to TRBJ2-5; tentatively, D is TRBD2 (6 bases). Between the trimmed V and J ends, which lost 1 base and 2 bases, there was a span of 20 bases. CDR3 length: 18 amino acids. CDR1 is MGHRA, CDR2 YSYEKL, per germline. The CDR3 DNA is TGCGCCAGCAGCCAAGTCAAAAAACTAGCTTACAATCAAGAGACCCAGTACTTC. Translating it yields CASSQVKKLAYNQETQYF.

At least ten counts were recorded for this clonotype. J is TRBJ1-1 and V is TRBV25-1; D might be TRBD1 (6 bases). V lost 1 base to trimming and J lost 0 bases, with 15 bases between them. Germline V gene sequence: CDR1 MGHDK, CDR2 SYGVNS. This CDR3 is built from 17 residues. CDR3 coding DNA: TGTGCCAGCAGTGAATTAGGCAGGGGTGAGATGAACACTGAAGCTTTCTTT. This translates into CASSELGRGEMNTEAFF.

The rearrangement uses TRBV20-1 and TRBJ1-4; D is unclear. Germline CDR1 is DFQATT and CDR2 is SNEGSKA (reference sequence). There are 14 residues in the CDR3. Trimming stripped 3 bases from V and 6 bases from J, with 14 bases between. CDR3 residues: CSASVPPRHEKLFF. The CDR3 DNA is TGCAGTGCTAGTGTTCCCCCCAGGCATGAAAAACTGTTTTTT.

This clonotype was recorded many times. V gene TRBV7-9 combines with J gene TRBJ1-4; the D is unclear. Germline CDR1 is SEHNR and CDR2 is FQNEAQ (reference sequence). This CDR3 is built from 11 residues. V lost 5 bases, J lost 3 bases, and 1 base lay in between. DNA for the CDR3: TGTGCCAGCAGCCCTAATGAAAAACTGTTTTTT. This gives the protein CASSPNEKLFF.

J is TRBJ2-7 and V is TRBV5-1; D gene unclear. This CDR3 has 15 amino acids. Germline-derived CDR1 and CDR2 are SGHRS and YFSETQ. V lost 3 bases, J lost 0 bases, and 13 bases lay in between. CDR3 sequence (DNA): TGCGCCAGCAGCTCTCGGGCCTGGGACTCCTACGAGCAGTACTTC. It codes for CASSSRAWDSYEQYF. The full variable domain, completed using reference TRBV5-1 and TRBJ2-7, is KAGVTQTPRYLIKTRGQQVTLSCSPISGHRSVSWYQQTPGQGLQFLFEYFSETQRNKGNFPGRFSGRQFSNSRSEMNVSTLELGDSALYLCASSSRAWDSYEQYFGPGTRLTVT.

The rearrangement joins TRBV7-9 to TRBJ2-5, with D possibly being TRBD2 (5 bases). Germline values: CDR1 SEHNR, CDR2 FQNEAQ (reference sequence). The CDR3 has 16 residues. V was pared by 2 bases and J by 0 bases, with 13 bases between. The CDR3 protein is CASSLRGQPYQETQYF. CDR3 in DNA: TGTGCCAGCAGCTTACGGGGTCAACCGTACCAAGAGACCCAGTACTTC.

The V gene is TRBV19, the J gene TRBJ2-1; TRBD2 is a possible D gene (5 bases). The germline V gene has CDR1 LNHDA and CDR2 SQIVND (reference sequence). V shed 0 bases and J shed 5 bases, with 8 bases lying between them. The CDR3 extends over 14 amino acids. This chain's CDR3 is CASSIDKRNNEQFF. CDR3 bases: TGTGCCAGTAGTATAGATAAGCGGAACAATGAGCAGTTCTTC. The complete variable domain, with remaining parts taken from reference TRBV19 and TRBJ2-1, reads DGGITQSPKYLFRKEGQNVTLSCEQNLNHDAMYWYRQDPGQGLRLIYYSQIVNDFQKGDIAEGYSVSREKKESFPLTVTSAQKNPTAFYLCASSIDKRNNEQFFGPGTRLTVL.

This clonotype was found many times. The V and J genes are TRBV28 and TRBJ2-3; perhaps TRBD1 as D (6 bases). This CDR3 contains 14 residues. The V gene's germline CDR1 is MDHEN and CDR2 SYDVKM. V was trimmed by 6 bases and J by 5 bases, leaving 15 bases between them. The DNA for the CDR3 is TGTGCCAGCAGGGTAGGACAGTTGAGAGATACGCAGTATTTT. Its protein product is CASRVGQLRDTQYF. Together with reference TRBV28 and TRBJ2-3, the CDR3 gives the full variable domain: DVKVTQSSRYLVKRTGEKVFLECVQDMDHENMFWYRQDPGLGLRLIYFSYDVKMKEKGDIPEGYSVSREKKERFSLILESASTNQTSMYLCASRVGQLRDTQYFGPGTRLTVL.

This clonotype was recorded a few times. This chain joins TRBV5-1 and TRBJ2-5, with 8 nucleotides matching TRBD1. This CDR3 has 15 amino acids. Germline CDR1 SGHRS, CDR2 YFSETQ. V was pared by 3 bases and J by 1 base, with 5 bases of the junction left unmatched. CDR3 in DNA: TGCGCCAGCAGCTACAGGGGGAAACCCCAAGAGACCCAGTACTTC. Translating it yields CASSYRGKPQETQYF.

The chain carries TRBV7-8 and TRBJ2-5; D possibly corresponds to TRBD1 (5 bases). CDR3 length: 14 amino acids. Trimming took off 5 bases at V and 1 base at J, with 11 bases between the two ends. CDR1 is SGHVS and CDR2 is FQNEAQ in the germline V gene. CDR3 residues: CASSGRTLQETQYF. The DNA for the CDR3 is TGTGCCAGCAGCGGAAGGACACTCCAAGAGACCCAGTACTTC. The complete variable domain, with remaining parts taken from reference TRBV7-8 and TRBJ2-5, reads GAGVSQSPRYKVAKRGQDVALRCDPISGHVSLFWYQQALGQGPEFLTYFQNEAQLDKSGLPSDRFFAERPEGSVSTLKIQRTQQEDSAVYLCASSGRTLQETQYFGPGTRLLVL.

This clonotype showed up just a few times. The V gene is TRBV6-1, the J gene TRBJ2-1; 16 positions match TRBD2. V gave up 6 bases and J gave up 6 bases; unmatched junction bases: 14. Germline V gene data show CDR1 as MNHNS and CDR2 as SASEGT. The CDR3 totals 19 residues. CDR3 in DNA: TGTGCCAGCAGCCCGGGACTAGCGGGAGGGCCAATACTTTTCAATGAGCAGTTCTTC. It codes for CASSPGLAGGPILFNEQFF.

A few counts support this clonotype. This chain uses TRBV6-5 with TRBJ2-7; TRBD2 agrees at 7 bases. J lost 4 bases, V lost 0 bases, and 9 bases had no gene match. This CDR3 region has 16 residues. Germline CDR1 and CDR2: MNHEY and SVGAGI. The CDR3 DNA sequence: TGTGCCAGCAGTTACTCGCGGACTAGATCGGCATACGAGCAGTACTTC. Translation gives CASSYSRTRSAYEQYF.

This clonotype appeared a few times. This chain connects TRBV6-6 to TRBJ1-1; unclear D gene. The length of the CDR3 is 9 residues. Germline assignment: CDR1 MNHNY and CDR2 SVGAGI (reference sequence). The V end lost 3 bases, the J end lost 12 bases, and 5 bases lay between the germline ends. Written as DNA, the CDR3 is TGTGCCAGCAGTTATGGGACTTTCTTT. The encoded protein is CASSYGTFF.

This clonotype was picked up a small number of times. J is TRBJ2-7 and V is TRBV27; D possibly uses TRBD1 or TRBD2 (5 bases each). Deletions cut 6 bases from V and 0 bases from J, with 15 bases between. CDR1 MNHEY and CDR2 SMNVEV come from the germline V gene (reference sequence). The CDR3 is 15 residues long. CDR3 sequence reads: CASSKRGASSYEQYF. In nucleotides, the CDR3 is TGTGCCAGCAGCAAGAGGGGCGCCAGCTCCTACGAGCAGTACTTC.

CDR3 in DNA: TGCGCCAGCCTCCCGGGGTCATTAGCCACTTCATTCCAAGAGACCCAGTACTTC. Translating it yields CASLPGSLATSFQETQYF. The V call is TRBV5-1, the J call TRBJ2-5; weak D call: TRBD2 (5 bases). Germline values: CDR1 SGHRS, CDR2 YFSETQ. CDR3 length: 18 residues. Deletions cut 7 bases from V and 1 base from J, with 26 bases between. The complete variable domain, with remaining parts taken from reference TRBV5-1 and TRBJ2-5, reads KAGVTQTPRYLIKTRGQQVTLSCSPISGHRSVSWYQQTPGQGLQFLFEYFSETQRNKGNFPGRFSGRQFSNSRSEMNVSTLELGDSALYLCASLPGSLATSFQETQYFGPGTRLLVL.

This clonotype was seen repeatedly, ten times or more. This rearrangement joins TRBV5-1 to TRBJ2-1; possibly TRBD2 for D (7 bases). V was clipped by 0 bases and J by 4 bases, with 14 bases between them. The CDR3 is 16 residues long. From germline, CDR1 is SGHRS and CDR2 YFSETQ. The CDR3 sequence is CASSLVSGGPYNEQFF. The CDR3 coding sequence is TGCGCCAGCAGCTTGGTATCGGGGGGCCCGTACAATGAGCAGTTCTTC.

This clonotype has a handful of counts. The chain combines TRBV6-6 with TRBJ2-7; 9 bases map to TRBD2. Looked up from germline, CDR1 is MNHNY and CDR2 is SVGAGI (reference sequence). The CDR3 is 13 amino acids. V gave up 7 bases and J gave up 4 bases; unmatched junction bases: 5. The CDR3 DNA is TGTGCCAGCAAGGCGGGAGGGCCTTACGAGCAGTACTTC. Residues: CASKAGGPYEQYF.